The rows below give T cell receptor beta chains drawn from one sample of a study of shared clonotypes between healthy human individuals. The method was immunoSEQ multiplex PCR; TCRdb's version includes in-frame clones alone and lacks a portion of them. Among around 980,000 clones listed, approximately 80% were seen once. Sample: memory CD4+ T cells from PBMCs. The receptor source for this set is a man in his late teens or twenties in good health. Some clones in this sample may be carry-over from other donors' samples. Both conserved end residues are part of each CDR3. The D gene is left open where the match is weak. Not all rows give a size; the values are once, few, many and, for expanded clones, a class.

d_call,j_call,v_call,clone_size,cdr3_aa,cdr3_nt
.,TRBJ2-7,TRBV23-1,.,CASSLWDIYEQYF,TGCGCCAGCAGTCTTTGGGACATCTACGAGCAGTACTTC
TRBD1,TRBJ2-5,TRBV27,.,CASSPTYRGQVGETQYF,TGTGCCAGCAGCCCTACCTACAGGGGGCAGGTAGGGGAGACCCAGTACTTC
TRBD2,TRBJ2-7,TRBV11-3,.,CASSLGGGSYEQYF,TGTGCCAGCAGCTTGGGCGGGGGCTCCTACGAGCAGTACTTC
.,TRBJ1-2,TRBV19,.,CASSLRSYGYTF,TGTGCCAGTAGTTTACGATCCTATGGCTACACCTTC
TRBD1,TRBJ1-3,TRBV7-9,.,CASRSPGQGRNTIYF,TGTGCCAGCAGAAGCCCGGGACAGGGGAGAAACACCATATATTTT
TRBD2,TRBJ2-5,TRBV27,once,CASSLSWTSETQYF,TGTGCCAGCAGTTTATCGTGGACTAGTGAGACCCAGTACTTC
TRBD2,TRBJ2-3,TRBV27,.,CASSELSSGSWYTQYF,TGTGCCAGCAGTGAATTGTCTAGCGGGAGTTGGTATACGCAGTATTTT
TRBD1,TRBJ2-7,TRBV11-2,.,CASSLESRTGYSYEQYF,TGTGCCAGCAGCTTAGAATCCAGGACAGGGTACTCCTACGAGCAGTACTTC
TRBD1,TRBJ2-2,TRBV5-1,.,CASSLEGAAGELFF,TGCGCCAGCAGCTTGGAGGGGGCAGCCGGGGAGCTGTTTTTT
.,TRBJ2-5,TRBV5-1,.,CASSSRDGGETQYF,TGCGCCAGCAGCTCGCGGGATGGGGGAGAGACCCAGTACTTC
TRBD1,TRBJ1-1,TRBV23-1,.,CADKTGGGENTEAFF,TGCGCCGACAAGACAGGGGGAGGTGAGAACACTGAAGCTTTCTTT
.,TRBJ1-2,TRBV28,.,CASSLPTALSSGYTF,TGTGCCAGCAGTTTACCGACAGCCCTATCCTCTGGCTACACCTTC
.,TRBJ1-5,TRBV7-9,few,CASSLADQPQHF,TGTGCCAGCAGCTTAGCGGATCAGCCCCAGCATTTT
.,TRBJ1-2,TRBV20-1,.,CSAATGYGYTF,TGCAGTGCTGCGACAGGCTATGGCTACACCTTC
.,TRBJ1-4,TRBV7-2,once,CASSLGFEGLFF,TGTGCCAGCAGCTTAGGTTTCGAAGGACTGTTTTTT
.,TRBJ2-1,TRBV5-1,.,CASSLVAGKNEQFF,TGCGCCAGCAGCTTGGTAGCAGGGAAGAATGAGCAGTTCTTC